This TCR beta chain was captured by sequencing in a study of cytomegalovirus exposure and HLA in healthy donors. Vbeta (60) and Jbeta (13) primers were used in the PCR. Assay: immunoSEQ multiplex PCR; the TCRdb copy retains only in-frame clones and omits some. This table has about 160,000 clones, approximately 77% appearing once. This clonotype originated in a man in his fifties in good health and CMV-seropositive. The sequenced sample was PBMCs.

In DNA, the CDR3 is TGTGCCAGCAGGGGCGGGGGGACAGGGGGCACATCTGGGGCCAACGTCCTGACTTTC. Translated, it gives CASRGGGTGGTSGANVLTF. The rearrangement links TRBV2 to TRBJ2-6, with TRBD1 identical over 12 bases. This CDR3 is 19 amino acids long. CDR1 and CDR2 from the germline V gene are SNHLY and FYNNEI. V was pared by 6 bases and J by 1 base, with 10 bases of the junction left unmatched.